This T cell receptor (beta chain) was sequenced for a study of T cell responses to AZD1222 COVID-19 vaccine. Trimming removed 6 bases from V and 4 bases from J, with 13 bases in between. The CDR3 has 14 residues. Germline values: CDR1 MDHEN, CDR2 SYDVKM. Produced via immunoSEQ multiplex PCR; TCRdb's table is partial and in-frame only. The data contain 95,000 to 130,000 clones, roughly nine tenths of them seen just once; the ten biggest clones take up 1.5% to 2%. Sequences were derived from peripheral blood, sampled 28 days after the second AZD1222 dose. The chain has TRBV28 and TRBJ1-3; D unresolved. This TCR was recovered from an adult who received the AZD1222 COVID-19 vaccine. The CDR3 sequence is CASSPKHGGNTIYF. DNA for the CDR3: TGTGCCAGCAGCCCAAAGCATGGGGGAAACACCATATATTTT.